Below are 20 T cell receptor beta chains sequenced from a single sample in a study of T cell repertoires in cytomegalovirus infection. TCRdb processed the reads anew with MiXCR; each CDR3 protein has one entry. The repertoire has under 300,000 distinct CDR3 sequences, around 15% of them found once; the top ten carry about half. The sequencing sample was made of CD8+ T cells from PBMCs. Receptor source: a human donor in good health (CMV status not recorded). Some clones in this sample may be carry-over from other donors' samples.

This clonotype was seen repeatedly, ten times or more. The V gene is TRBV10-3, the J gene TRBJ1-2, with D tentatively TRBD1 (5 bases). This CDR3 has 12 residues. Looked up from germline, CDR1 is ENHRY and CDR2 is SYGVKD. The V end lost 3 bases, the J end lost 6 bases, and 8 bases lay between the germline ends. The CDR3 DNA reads TGTGCCATCAGTGAACCAGGGCATGGCTACACCTTC. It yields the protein CAISEPGHGYTF.

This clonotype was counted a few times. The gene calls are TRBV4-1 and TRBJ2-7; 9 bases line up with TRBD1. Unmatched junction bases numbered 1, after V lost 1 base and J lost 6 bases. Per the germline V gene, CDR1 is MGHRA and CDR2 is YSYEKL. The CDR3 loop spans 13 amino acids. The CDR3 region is CASSQATGGEQYF. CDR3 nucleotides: TGCGCCAGCAGCCAAGCGACAGGGGGCGAGCAGTACTTC.

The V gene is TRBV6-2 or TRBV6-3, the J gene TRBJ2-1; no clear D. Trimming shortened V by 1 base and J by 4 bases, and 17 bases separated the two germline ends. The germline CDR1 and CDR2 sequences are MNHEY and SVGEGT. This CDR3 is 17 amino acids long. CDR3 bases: TGTGCCAGCAGTTACTTTCCCAGCGTGGGCGTATACAATGAGCAGTTCTTC. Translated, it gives CASSYFPSVGVYNEQFF.

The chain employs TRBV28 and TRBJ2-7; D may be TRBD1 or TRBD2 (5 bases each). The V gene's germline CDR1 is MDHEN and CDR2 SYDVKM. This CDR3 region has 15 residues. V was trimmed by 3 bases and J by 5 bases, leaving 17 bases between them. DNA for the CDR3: TGTGCCAGCAGTTTCTACCGGGACGCGTCGGACGAGCAGTACTTC. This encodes CASSFYRDASDEQYF.

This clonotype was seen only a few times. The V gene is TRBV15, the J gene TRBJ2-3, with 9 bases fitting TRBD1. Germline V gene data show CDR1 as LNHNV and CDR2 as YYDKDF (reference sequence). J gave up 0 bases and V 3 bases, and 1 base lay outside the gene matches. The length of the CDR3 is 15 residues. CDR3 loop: CATSRDRGSTDTQYF. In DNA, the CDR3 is TGTGCCACCAGCAGGGACAGGGGTAGCACAGATACGCAGTATTTT.

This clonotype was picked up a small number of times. CDR3 sequence (DNA): TGCAGTGCTAGAGATAGAAATTTTAATAGCAATCAGCCCCAGCATTTT. The encoded protein is CSARDRNFNSNQPQHF. The chain couples TRBV20-1 to TRBJ1-5, with D unclear. Germline-derived CDR1 and CDR2 are DFQATT and SNEGSKA (reference sequence). CDR3 size: 16 residues. The germline V and J ends were trimmed by 0 bases and 0 bases, with 12 bases remaining between them.

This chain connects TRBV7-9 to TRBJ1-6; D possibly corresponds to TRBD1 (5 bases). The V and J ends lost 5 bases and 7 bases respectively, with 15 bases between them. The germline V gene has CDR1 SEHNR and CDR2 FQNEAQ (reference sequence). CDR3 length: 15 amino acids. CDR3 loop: CASSQTGTANSPLHF. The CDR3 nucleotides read TGTGCCAGCAGCCAAACCGGGACGGCGAATTCACCCCTCCACTTT.

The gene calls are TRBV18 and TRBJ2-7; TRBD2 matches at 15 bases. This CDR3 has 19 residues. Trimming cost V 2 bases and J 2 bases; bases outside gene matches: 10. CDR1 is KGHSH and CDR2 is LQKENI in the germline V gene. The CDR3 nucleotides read TGTGCCAGCTCACCAGGGACTAGCGGGGGGTCGTGGCCCACCTACGAGCAGTACTTC. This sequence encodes CASSPGTSGGSWPTYEQYF. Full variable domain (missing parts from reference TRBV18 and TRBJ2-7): NAGVMQNPRHLVRRRGQEARLRCSPMKGHSHVYWYRQLPEEGLKFMVYLQKENIIDESGMPKERFSAEFPKEGPSILRIQQVVRGDSAAYFCASSPGTSGGSWPTYEQYFGPGTRLTVT.

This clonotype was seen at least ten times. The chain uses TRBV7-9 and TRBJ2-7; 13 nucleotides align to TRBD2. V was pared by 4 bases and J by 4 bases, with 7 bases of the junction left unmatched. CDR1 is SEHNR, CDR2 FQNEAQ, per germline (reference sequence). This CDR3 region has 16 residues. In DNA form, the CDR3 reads TGTGCCAGCAGCTGGACTAGCGGGGGATCCTGGTACGAGCAGTACTTC. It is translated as CASSWTSGGSWYEQYF.

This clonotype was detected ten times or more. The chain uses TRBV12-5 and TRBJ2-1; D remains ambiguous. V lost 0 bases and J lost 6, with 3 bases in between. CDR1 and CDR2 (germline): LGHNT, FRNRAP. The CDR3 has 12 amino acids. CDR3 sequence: CASGLVSNEQFF. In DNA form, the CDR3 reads TGTGCTAGTGGTTTGGTCTCCAATGAGCAGTTCTTC.

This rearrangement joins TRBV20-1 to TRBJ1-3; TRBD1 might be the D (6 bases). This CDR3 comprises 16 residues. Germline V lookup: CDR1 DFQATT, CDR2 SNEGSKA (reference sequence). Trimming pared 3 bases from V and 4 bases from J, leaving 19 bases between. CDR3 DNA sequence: TGCAGTGCTAGGGGGGGTCCGGGGGCGCCCGGAAACACCATATATTTT. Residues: CSARGGPGAPGNTIYF.

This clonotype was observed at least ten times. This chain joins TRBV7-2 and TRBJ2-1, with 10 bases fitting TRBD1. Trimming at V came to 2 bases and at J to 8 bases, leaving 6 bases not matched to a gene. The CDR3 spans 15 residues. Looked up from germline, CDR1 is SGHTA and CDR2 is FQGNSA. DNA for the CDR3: TGTGCCAGCAGCTTATTTGGGACAGGGGTCGATGAGCAGTTCTTC. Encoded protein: CASSLFGTGVDEQFF.

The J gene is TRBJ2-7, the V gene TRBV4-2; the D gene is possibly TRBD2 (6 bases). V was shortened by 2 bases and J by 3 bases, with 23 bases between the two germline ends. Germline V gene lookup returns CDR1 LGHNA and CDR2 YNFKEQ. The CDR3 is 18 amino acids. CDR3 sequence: CASSQPYSGGTADYEQYF. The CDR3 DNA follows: TGTGCCAGCAGCCAACCCTACTCCGGCGGGACGGCTGACTACGAGCAGTACTTC.

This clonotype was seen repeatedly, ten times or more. The CDR3 spells CASSAGTGGITEAFF. The CDR3 bases are TGTGCCAGCAGTGCCGGGACAGGGGGCATCACTGAAGCTTTCTTT. The chain combines TRBV27 with TRBJ1-1, with 12 positions matching TRBD1. CDR1 is MNHEY and CDR2 is SMNVEV in the germline V gene (reference sequence). This CDR3 has 15 amino acids. V gave up 5 bases and J gave up 4 bases; unmatched junction bases: 5.

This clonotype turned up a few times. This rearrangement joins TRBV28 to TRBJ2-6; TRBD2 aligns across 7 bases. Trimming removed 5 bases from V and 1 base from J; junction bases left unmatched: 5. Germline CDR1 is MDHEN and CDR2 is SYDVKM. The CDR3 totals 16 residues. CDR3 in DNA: TGTGCCAGCAGTCAATCTAGCGGTTCTGGGGCCAACGTCCTGACTTTC. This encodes CASSQSSGSGANVLTF.

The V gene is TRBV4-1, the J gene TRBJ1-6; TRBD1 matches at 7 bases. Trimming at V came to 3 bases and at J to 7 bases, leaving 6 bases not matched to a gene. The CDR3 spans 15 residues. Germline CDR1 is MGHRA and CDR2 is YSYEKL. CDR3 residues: CASSQYRGGNSPLHF. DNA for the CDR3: TGCGCCAGCAGCCAGTACAGGGGTGGAAATTCACCCCTCCACTTT.

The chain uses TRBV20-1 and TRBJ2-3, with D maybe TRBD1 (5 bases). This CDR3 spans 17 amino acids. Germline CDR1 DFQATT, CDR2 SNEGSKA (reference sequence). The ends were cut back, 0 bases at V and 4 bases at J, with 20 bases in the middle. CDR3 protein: CSARDLAGQQVADTQYF. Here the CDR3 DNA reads TGCAGTGCTAGAGATTTGGCAGGCCAACAGGTGGCAGATACGCAGTATTTT.

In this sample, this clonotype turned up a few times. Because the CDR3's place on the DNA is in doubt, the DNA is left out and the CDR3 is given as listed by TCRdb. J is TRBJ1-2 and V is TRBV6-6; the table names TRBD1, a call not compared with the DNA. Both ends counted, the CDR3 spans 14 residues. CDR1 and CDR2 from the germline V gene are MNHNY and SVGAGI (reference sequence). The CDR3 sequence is CASSRVGPGYGYTF.

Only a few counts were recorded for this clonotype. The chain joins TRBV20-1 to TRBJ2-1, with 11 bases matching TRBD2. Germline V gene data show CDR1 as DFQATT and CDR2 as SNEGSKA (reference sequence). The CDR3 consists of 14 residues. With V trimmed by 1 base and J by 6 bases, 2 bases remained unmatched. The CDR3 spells CSARASGGFNEQFF. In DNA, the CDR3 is TGCAGTGCTAGAGCTAGCGGGGGGTTCAATGAGCAGTTCTTC.

The CDR3 reads CASGFSETQYF. CDR3 DNA sequence: TGTGCTAGTGGTTTCTCAGAGACCCAGTACTTC. This chain joins TRBV12-5 and TRBJ2-5; D ambiguous. CDR3 length: 11 amino acids. Trimming pared 3 bases from V and 4 bases from J, leaving 3 bases between. The germline V gene encodes CDR1 LGHNT and CDR2 FRNRAP.